This is a list of T cell receptor beta chains from one sample in a study of radiotherapy plus CTLA-4 blockade in lung cancer. Produced via immunoSEQ multiplex PCR; TCRdb's table is partial and in-frame only. This sample has about 110,000 clones, with roughly four fifths found just once. The material was peripheral blood, obtained from a patient treated with radiotherapy plus ipilimumab. All receptors come from a human donor with non-small cell lung cancer that progressed on radiotherapy plus ipilimumab. Some clones in this sample may be carry-over from other donors' samples. The CDR3 runs from the conserved cysteine through the conserved F or W. Fields, in order: V gene, CDR3 length, clone size, J gene, D gene, CDR3 DNA, CDR3 protein. A D gene is named only where the DNA matches it firmly. A clone size is listed for some rows: how often the clone was seen (once, few, many), or a class if it is expanded.

V gene: TRBV5-6
CDR3 length: 17
clone size: NA
J gene: TRBJ2-5
D gene: TRBD2
CDR3 DNA: TGTGCCAGCAGCTTGGCCGGGACTAGCGCTTACCAAGAGACCCAGTACTTC
CDR3 protein: CASSLAGTSAYQETQYF

V gene: TRBV5-1
CDR3 length: 14
clone size: NA
J gene: TRBJ1-5
D gene: TRBD1
CDR3 DNA: TGCGCCAGCCGGACAGGGTTTAGCAATCAGCCCCAGCATTTT
CDR3 protein: CASRTGFSNQPQHF

V gene: TRBV5-4
CDR3 length: 12
clone size: NA
J gene: TRBJ1-2
D gene: NA
CDR3 DNA: TGTGCCAGCAGCTTGGTAGGGTACGGCTACACCTTC
CDR3 protein: CASSLVGYGYTF

V gene: TRBV7-2
CDR3 length: 14
clone size: NA
J gene: TRBJ1-4
D gene: NA
CDR3 DNA: TGTGCCAGCAGCTTAGGATTCAGTGGGGAAAAACTGTTTTTT
CDR3 protein: CASSLGFSGEKLFF

V gene: TRBV10-3
CDR3 length: 16
clone size: NA
J gene: TRBJ2-3
D gene: TRBD1
CDR3 DNA: TGTGCCATCAGTGAACCGACAGGGGCGGCCACAGATACGCAGTATTTT
CDR3 protein: CAISEPTGAATDTQYF

V gene: TRBV7-6
CDR3 length: 14
clone size: NA
J gene: TRBJ2-5
D gene: NA
CDR3 DNA: TGTGCCAGCAGCCCCGTAGGAGGGAGGGAGACCCAGTACTTC
CDR3 protein: CASSPVGGRETQYF

V gene: TRBV25-1
CDR3 length: 17
clone size: NA
J gene: TRBJ2-2
D gene: TRBD1
CDR3 DNA: TGTGCCAGCAGTGAGCTAACAGGGGGCTATTTCACCGGGGAGCTGTTTTTT
CDR3 protein: CASSELTGGYFTGELFF

V gene: TRBV7-7
CDR3 length: 15
clone size: NA
J gene: TRBJ2-3
D gene: NA
CDR3 DNA: TGTGCTAGCAGCCCAGGACCCGGCTCGACAGATACGCAGTATTTT
CDR3 protein: CASSPGPGSTDTQYF

V gene: TRBV6-1
CDR3 length: 15
clone size: NA
J gene: TRBJ2-7
D gene: NA
CDR3 DNA: TGTGCCAGCAGTGAAATCGGGACTGCCTCCTACGAGCAGTACTTC
CDR3 protein: CASSEIGTASYEQYF

V gene: TRBV11-1
CDR3 length: 13
clone size: NA
J gene: TRBJ1-6
D gene: NA
CDR3 DNA: TGTGCCAGCAGCTATACAGGCGGCTCACCCCTCCACTTT
CDR3 protein: CASSYTGGSPLHF

V gene: TRBV11-1
CDR3 length: 17
clone size: NA
J gene: TRBJ2-1
D gene: TRBD1
CDR3 DNA: TGTGCCAGCAGCTTAATGTCGGGACAGAACCTCTACAATGAGCAGTTCTTC
CDR3 protein: CASSLMSGQNLYNEQFF

V gene: TRBV9
CDR3 length: 12
clone size: NA
J gene: TRBJ1-1
D gene: NA
CDR3 DNA: TGTGCCAGCAGCGTAGTGGACACTGAAGCTTTCTTT
CDR3 protein: CASSVVDTEAFF

V gene: TRBV5-1
CDR3 length: 13
clone size: NA
J gene: TRBJ2-1
D gene: TRBD2
CDR3 DNA: TGCGCCAGCAGCTGGGACTACTACAATGAGCAGTTCTTC
CDR3 protein: CASSWDYYNEQFF

V gene: TRBV18
CDR3 length: 12
clone size: once
J gene: TRBJ2-5
D gene: NA
CDR3 DNA: TGTGCCAGCTCGGTTGAGGGGGAGACCCAGTACTTC
CDR3 protein: CASSVEGETQYF

V gene: TRBV2
CDR3 length: 13
clone size: NA
J gene: TRBJ1-2
D gene: NA
CDR3 DNA: TGTGCCAGCGGGACACACCTTAACTATGGCTACACCTTC
CDR3 protein: CASGTHLNYGYTF

V gene: TRBV19
CDR3 length: 14
clone size: NA
J gene: TRBJ2-5
D gene: TRBD2
CDR3 DNA: TGTGCCAGTGGCCTAGGACTAGCGGGGGAGACCCAGTACTTC
CDR3 protein: CASGLGLAGETQYF

V gene: TRBV27
CDR3 length: 14
clone size: NA
J gene: TRBJ1-5
D gene: NA
CDR3 DNA: TGTGCCAGCAGACCCGGGGGGGCCAATCAGCCCCAGCATTTT
CDR3 protein: CASRPGGANQPQHF

V gene: TRBV7-7
CDR3 length: 16
clone size: NA
J gene: TRBJ2-5
D gene: NA
CDR3 DNA: TGTGCTAGCAGCTTAGGGTTGTGGGGGAGAAAAGAGACCCAGTACTTC
CDR3 protein: CASSLGLWGRKETQYF

V gene: TRBV7-6
CDR3 length: 14
clone size: once
J gene: TRBJ1-1
D gene: NA
CDR3 DNA: TGTGCCAGCAGCTTAATTATAGGGAACACTGAAGCTTTCTTT
CDR3 protein: CASSLIIGNTEAFF

V gene: TRBV19
CDR3 length: 15
clone size: NA
J gene: TRBJ2-7
D gene: NA
CDR3 DNA: TGTGCCACCGCAAGCGGGACAGAGAGCTCCTACGAGCAGTACTTC
CDR3 protein: CATASGTESSYEQYF

V gene: TRBV28
CDR3 length: 15
clone size: NA
J gene: TRBJ2-3
D gene: TRBD2
CDR3 DNA: TGTGCCAGCCAAACTCCGGGACTAGGCACGGAAACGCAGTATTTT
CDR3 protein: CASQTPGLGTETQYF

V gene: TRBV19
CDR3 length: 12
clone size: NA
J gene: TRBJ1-5
D gene: NA
CDR3 DNA: TGTGCCAGTAGTATAGGTTATCAGCCCCAGCATTTT
CDR3 protein: CASSIGYQPQHF

V gene: TRBV18
CDR3 length: 15
clone size: NA
J gene: TRBJ2-7
D gene: TRBD1
CDR3 DNA: TGTGCCAGCTCACGAGAGACAGGGGCGTCCTACGAGCAGTACTTC
CDR3 protein: CASSRETGASYEQYF

V gene: TRBV19
CDR3 length: 15
clone size: NA
J gene: TRBJ1-5
D gene: NA
CDR3 DNA: TGTGCCAGTAGATCGACAGGACATAGCAATCAGCCCCAGCATTTT
CDR3 protein: CASRSTGHSNQPQHF

V gene: TRBV11-2
CDR3 length: 13
clone size: NA
J gene: TRBJ2-1
D gene: NA
CDR3 DNA: TGTGCCAGCAGCTTGGCCCAGGGGTCGGAGCAGTTCTTC
CDR3 protein: CASSLAQGSEQFF

V gene: TRBV7-9
CDR3 length: 13
clone size: many
J gene: TRBJ2-7
D gene: NA
CDR3 DNA: TGTGCCAGCAGCTTGGGGGACAACTACGAGCAGTACTTC
CDR3 protein: CASSLGDNYEQYF

V gene: TRBV7-6
CDR3 length: 15
clone size: NA
J gene: TRBJ1-3
D gene: NA
CDR3 DNA: TGTGCCAGCAGCCCCACCAGAAATTCTGGAAACACCATATATTTT
CDR3 protein: CASSPTRNSGNTIYF

V gene: TRBV5-1
CDR3 length: 14
clone size: NA
J gene: TRBJ2-5
D gene: NA
CDR3 DNA: TGCGCCAGCAGCTCCCGGGGGGCGGGTGAGACCCAGTACTTC
CDR3 protein: CASSSRGAGETQYF

V gene: TRBV30
CDR3 length: 12
clone size: NA
J gene: TRBJ2-5
D gene: NA
CDR3 DNA: TGTGCCTGGAGTGTAGCAAGAGAGACCCAGTACTTC
CDR3 protein: CAWSVARETQYF

V gene: TRBV4-3
CDR3 length: 14
clone size: NA
J gene: TRBJ1-1
D gene: TRBD1
CDR3 DNA: TGCGCCAGCAGCCCTGGACAGGGGTACACTGAAGCTTTCTTT
CDR3 protein: CASSPGQGYTEAFF

V gene: TRBV16
CDR3 length: 15
clone size: NA
J gene: TRBJ1-2
D gene: NA
CDR3 DNA: TGTGCCAGCAGCCAATCGACCAGGGGAAACTATGGCTACACCTTC
CDR3 protein: CASSQSTRGNYGYTF

V gene: TRBV15
CDR3 length: 15
clone size: NA
J gene: TRBJ1-3
D gene: NA
CDR3 DNA: TGTGCCACCAGCAGGCGCGGAGGGGCTGGAAACACCATATATTTT
CDR3 protein: CATSRRGGAGNTIYF

V gene: TRBV4-1
CDR3 length: 15
clone size: NA
J gene: TRBJ1-3
D gene: TRBD1
CDR3 DNA: TGCGCCAGCAGCCCTAATCAGGGGGCTGGAAACACCATATATTTT
CDR3 protein: CASSPNQGAGNTIYF

V gene: TRBV6-5
CDR3 length: 15
clone size: NA
J gene: TRBJ2-7
D gene: TRBD1
CDR3 DNA: TGTGCCAGCAGGACCCCCATTTACAGGGGGTTGGAGCAGTACTTC
CDR3 protein: CASRTPIYRGLEQYF